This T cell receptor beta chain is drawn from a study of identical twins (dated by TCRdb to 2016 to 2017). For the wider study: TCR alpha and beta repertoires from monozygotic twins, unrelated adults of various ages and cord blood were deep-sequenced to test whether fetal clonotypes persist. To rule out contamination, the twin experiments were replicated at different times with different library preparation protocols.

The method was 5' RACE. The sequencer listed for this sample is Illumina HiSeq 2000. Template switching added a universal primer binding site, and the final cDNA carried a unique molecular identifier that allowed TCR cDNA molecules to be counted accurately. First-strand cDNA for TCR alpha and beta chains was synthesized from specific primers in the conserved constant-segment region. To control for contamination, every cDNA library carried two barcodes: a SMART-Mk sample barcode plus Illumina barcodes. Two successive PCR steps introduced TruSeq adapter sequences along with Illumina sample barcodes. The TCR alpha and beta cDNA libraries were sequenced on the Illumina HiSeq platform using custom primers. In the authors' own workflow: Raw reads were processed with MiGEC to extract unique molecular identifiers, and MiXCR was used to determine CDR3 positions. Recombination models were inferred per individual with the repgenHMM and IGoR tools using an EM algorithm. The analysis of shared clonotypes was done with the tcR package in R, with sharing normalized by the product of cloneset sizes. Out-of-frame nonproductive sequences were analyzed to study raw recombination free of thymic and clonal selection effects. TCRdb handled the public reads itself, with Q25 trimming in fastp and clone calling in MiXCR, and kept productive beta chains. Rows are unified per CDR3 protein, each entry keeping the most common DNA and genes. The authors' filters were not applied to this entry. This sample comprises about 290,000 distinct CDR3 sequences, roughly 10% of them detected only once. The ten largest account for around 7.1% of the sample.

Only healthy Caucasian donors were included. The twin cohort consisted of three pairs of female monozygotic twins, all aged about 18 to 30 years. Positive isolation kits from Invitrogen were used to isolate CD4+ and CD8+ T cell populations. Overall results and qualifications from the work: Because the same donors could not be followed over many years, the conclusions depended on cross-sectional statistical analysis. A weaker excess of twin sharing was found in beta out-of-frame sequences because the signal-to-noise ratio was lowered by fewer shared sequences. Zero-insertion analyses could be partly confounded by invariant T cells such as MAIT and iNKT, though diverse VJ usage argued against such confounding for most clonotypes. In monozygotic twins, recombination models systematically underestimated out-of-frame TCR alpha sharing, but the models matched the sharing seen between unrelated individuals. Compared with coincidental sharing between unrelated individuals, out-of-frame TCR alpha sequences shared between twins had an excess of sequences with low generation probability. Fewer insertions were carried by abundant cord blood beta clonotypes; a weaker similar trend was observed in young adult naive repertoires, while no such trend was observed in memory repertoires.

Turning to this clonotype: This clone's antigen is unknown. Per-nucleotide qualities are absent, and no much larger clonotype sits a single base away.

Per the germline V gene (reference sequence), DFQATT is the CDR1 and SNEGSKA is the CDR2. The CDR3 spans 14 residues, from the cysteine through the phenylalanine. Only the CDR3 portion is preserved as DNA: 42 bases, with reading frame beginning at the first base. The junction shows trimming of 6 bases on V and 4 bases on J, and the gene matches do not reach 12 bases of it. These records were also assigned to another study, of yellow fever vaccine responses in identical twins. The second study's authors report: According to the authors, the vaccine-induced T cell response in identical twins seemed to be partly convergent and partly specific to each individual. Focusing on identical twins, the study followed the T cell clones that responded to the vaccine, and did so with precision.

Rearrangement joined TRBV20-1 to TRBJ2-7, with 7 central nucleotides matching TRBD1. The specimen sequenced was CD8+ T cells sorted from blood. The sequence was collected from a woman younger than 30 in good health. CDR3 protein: CSAEDRLAWYEQYF. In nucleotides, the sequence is TGCAGTGCAGAGGACAGGCTGGCATGGTACGAGCAGTACTTC.